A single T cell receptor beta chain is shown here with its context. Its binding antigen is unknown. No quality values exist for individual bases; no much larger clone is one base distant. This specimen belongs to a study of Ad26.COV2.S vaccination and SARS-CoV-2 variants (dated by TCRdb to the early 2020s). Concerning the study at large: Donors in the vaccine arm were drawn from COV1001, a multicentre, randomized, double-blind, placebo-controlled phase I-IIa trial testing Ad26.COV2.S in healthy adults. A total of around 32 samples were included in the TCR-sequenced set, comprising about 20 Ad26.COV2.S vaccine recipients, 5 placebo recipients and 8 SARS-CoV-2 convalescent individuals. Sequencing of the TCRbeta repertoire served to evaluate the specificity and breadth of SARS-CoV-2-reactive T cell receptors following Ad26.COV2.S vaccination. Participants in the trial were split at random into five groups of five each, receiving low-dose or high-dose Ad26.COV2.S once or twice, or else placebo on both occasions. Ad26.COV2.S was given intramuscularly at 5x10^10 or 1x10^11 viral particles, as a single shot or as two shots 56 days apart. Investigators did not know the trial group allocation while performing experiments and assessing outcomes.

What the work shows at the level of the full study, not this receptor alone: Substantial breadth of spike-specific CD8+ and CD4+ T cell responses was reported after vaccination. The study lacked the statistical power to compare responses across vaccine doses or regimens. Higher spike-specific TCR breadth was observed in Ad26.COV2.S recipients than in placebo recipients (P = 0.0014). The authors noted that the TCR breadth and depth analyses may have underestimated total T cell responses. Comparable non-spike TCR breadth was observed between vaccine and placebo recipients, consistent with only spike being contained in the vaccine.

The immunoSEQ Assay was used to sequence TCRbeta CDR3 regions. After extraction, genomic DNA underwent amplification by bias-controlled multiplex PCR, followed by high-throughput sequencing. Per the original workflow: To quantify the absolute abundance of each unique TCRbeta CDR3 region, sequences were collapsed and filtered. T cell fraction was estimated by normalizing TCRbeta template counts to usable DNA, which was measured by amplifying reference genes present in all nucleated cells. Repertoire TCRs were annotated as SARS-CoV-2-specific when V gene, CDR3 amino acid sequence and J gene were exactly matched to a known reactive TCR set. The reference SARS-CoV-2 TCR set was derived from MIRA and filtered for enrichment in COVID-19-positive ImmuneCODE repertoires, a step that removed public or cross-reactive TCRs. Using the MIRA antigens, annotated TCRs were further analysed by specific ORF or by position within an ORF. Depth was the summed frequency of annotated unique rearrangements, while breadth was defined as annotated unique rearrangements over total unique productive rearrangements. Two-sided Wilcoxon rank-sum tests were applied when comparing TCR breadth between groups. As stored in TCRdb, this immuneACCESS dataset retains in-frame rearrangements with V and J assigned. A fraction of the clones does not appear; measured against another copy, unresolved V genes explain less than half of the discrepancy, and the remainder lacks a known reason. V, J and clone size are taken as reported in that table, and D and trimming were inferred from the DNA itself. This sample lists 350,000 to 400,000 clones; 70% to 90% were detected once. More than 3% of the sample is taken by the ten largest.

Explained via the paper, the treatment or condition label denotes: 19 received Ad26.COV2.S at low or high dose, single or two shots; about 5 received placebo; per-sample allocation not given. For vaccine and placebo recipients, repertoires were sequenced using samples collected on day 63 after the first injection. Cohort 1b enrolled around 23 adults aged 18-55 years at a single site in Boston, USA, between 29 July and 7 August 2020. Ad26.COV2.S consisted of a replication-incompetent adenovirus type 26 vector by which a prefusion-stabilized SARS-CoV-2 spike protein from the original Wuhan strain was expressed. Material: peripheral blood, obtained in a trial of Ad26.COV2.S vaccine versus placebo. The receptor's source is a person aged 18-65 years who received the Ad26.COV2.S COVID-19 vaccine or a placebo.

The sequenced DNA: TGTGCCAGCAGCCCCAAGGCCATAACGGGCCGTGCTAACTATGGCTACACCTTC. It translates to CASSPKAITGRANYGYTF. The chain joins TRBV3-1 (or the pseudogene TRBV3-2) to TRBJ1-2, with an unclear D gene assignment. The germline V gene (reference sequence) specifies LGHDT as CDR1 and YNNKEL as CDR2. The CDR3 has 18 amino acids, counting the end cysteine and phenylalanine. Only CDR3 DNA is held: 54 bases, read in frame from base 1. V gives up 4 bases and J gives up 0 bases, and the segment between their germline ends measures 21 bases.